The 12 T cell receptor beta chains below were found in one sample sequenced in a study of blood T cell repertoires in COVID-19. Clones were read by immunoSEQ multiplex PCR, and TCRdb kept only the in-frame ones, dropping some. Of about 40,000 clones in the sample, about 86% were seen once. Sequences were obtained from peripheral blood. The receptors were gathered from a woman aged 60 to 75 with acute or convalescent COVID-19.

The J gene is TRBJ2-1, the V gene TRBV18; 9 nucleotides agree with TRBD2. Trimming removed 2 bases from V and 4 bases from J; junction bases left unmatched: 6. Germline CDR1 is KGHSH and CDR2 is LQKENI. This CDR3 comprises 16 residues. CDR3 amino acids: CASSPSGGLAYNEQFF. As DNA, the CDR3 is TGTGCCAGCTCACCAAGCGGCGGACTAGCGTACAATGAGCAGTTCTTC.

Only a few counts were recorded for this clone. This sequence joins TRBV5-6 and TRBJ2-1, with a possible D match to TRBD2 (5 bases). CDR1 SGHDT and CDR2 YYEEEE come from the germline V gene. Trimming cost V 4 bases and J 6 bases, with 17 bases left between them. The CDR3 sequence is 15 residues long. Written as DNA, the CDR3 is TGTGCCAGCAGCCCGCTTGGCACTAGTCTCAATGAGCAGTTCTTC. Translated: CASSPLGTSLNEQFF.

CDR3 coding DNA: TGTGCCAGCACCTTCGGGGGGGCTGGGGAGACCCAGTACTTC. It is translated as CASTFGGAGETQYF. The chain couples TRBV6-5 to TRBJ2-5, with 8 bases fitting TRBD2. The germline V gene has CDR1 MNHEY and CDR2 SVGAGI. This CDR3 is built from 14 residues. Unmatched junction bases numbered 9, after V lost 7 bases and J lost 5 bases.

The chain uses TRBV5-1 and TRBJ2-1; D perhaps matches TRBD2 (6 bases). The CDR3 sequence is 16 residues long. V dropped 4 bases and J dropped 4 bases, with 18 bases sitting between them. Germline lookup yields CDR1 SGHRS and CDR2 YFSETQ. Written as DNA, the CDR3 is TGCGCCAGCAGCCCGGAGGGCCGGATGAATTACAATGAGCAGTTCTTC. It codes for CASSPEGRMNYNEQFF.

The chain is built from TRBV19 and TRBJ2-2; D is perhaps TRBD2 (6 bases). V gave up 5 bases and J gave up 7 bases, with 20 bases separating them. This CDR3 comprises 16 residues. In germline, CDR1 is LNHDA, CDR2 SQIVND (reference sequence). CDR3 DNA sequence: TGTGCCAGTAGTTCCCAATCTGGACTACCCAGCGGGGAGCTGTTTTTT. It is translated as CASSSQSGLPSGELFF.

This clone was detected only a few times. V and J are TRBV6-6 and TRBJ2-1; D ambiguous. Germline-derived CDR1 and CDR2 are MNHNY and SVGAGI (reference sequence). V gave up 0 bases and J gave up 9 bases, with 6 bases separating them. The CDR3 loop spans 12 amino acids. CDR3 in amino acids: CASSYSPGEQFF. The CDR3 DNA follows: TGTGCCAGCAGTTACTCCCCGGGTGAGCAGTTCTTC.

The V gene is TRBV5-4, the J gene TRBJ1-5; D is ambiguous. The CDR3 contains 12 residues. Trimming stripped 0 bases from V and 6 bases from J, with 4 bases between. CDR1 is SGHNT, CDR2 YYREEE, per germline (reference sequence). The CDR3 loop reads CASSLAGQPQHF. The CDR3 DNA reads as TGTGCCAGCAGCTTGGCGGGTCAGCCCCAGCATTTT. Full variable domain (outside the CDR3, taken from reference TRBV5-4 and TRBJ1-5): ETGVTQSPTHLIKTRGQQVTLRCSSQSGHNTVSWYQQALGQGPQFIFQYYREEENGRGNFPPRFSGLQFPNYSSELNVNALELDDSALYLCASSLAGQPQHFGDGTRLSIL.

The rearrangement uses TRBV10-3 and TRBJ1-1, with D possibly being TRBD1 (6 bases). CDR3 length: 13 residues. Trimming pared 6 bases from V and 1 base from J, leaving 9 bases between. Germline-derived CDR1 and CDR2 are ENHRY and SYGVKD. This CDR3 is CAIRDSKNTEAFF. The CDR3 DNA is TGTGCCATCAGGGACAGTAAGAACACTGAAGCTTTCTTT.

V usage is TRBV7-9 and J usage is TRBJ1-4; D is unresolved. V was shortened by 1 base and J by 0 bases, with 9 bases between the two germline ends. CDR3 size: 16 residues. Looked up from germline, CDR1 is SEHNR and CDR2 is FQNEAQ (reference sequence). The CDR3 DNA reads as TGTGCCAGCAGCTTAGGGGCAGGATCAACTAATGAAAAACTGTTTTTT. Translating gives CASSLGAGSTNEKLFF.

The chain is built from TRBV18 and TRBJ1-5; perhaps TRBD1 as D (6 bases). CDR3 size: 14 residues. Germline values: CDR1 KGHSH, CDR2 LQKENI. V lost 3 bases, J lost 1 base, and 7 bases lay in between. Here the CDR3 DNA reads TGTGCCAGCTCACCCGGACAGAGCAATCAGCCCCAGCATTTT. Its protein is CASSPGQSNQPQHF.

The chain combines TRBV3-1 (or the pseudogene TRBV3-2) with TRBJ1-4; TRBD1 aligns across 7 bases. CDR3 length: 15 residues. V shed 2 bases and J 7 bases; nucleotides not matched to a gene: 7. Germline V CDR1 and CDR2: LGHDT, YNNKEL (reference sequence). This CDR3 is CASSQRDSGFEKLFF. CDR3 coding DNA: TGTGCCAGCAGCCAAAGGGACAGTGGGTTTGAAAAACTGTTTTTT.

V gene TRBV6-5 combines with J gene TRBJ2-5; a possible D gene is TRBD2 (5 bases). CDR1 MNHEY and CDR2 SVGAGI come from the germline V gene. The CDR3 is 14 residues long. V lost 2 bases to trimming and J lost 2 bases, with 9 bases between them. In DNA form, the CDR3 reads TGTGCCAGCAGTTACGGGTGGAGGCAAGAGACCCAGTACTTC. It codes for CASSYGWRQETQYF.